These 9 T cell receptor beta chains originate from one sample sequenced in a study of blood T cells in healthy people across ages. Through a sample-barcoded 5' primer and a J-beta primer mix, a second PCR was run for 7 to 11 cycles. TCRdb used MiXCR to reprocess the 5' RACE reads, holding one entry per CDR3 protein. The table has about a million distinct CDR3 sequences, around 54% seen once. The sample was blood. These receptors all stem from a woman aged 55-70 years in good health.

The chain is built from TRBV5-1 and TRBJ1-4, with 8 bases fitting TRBD1. CDR1 is SGHRS, CDR2 YFSETQ, per germline. V trimming: 4 bases; J trimming: 8 bases; junction bases outside the gene matches: 10. The CDR3 spans 15 residues. The CDR3 DNA reads TGCGCCAGCAGCCGGACCCGGACAGGGAGCGAAAAACTGTTTTTT. Translating it yields CASSRTRTGSEKLFF.

This clonotype has a count of ten or more. V gene TRBV4-1 combines with J gene TRBJ2-4; D gene unclear. Germline CDR1 is MGHRA and CDR2 is YSYEKL. The CDR3 runs to 18 residues. V was clipped by 1 base and J by 4 bases, with 20 bases between them. The CDR3 reads CASSQAPVLLRMKNIQYF. For the CDR3, the DNA is TGCGCCAGCAGCCAAGCTCCGGTCCTCCTCAGGATGAAAAACATTCAGTACTTC.

The CDR3: CASGRGTSGSNEQFF. CDR3 nucleotides: TGTGCTAGTGGCCGCGGGACTAGCGGGAGCAATGAGCAGTTCTTC. The V call is TRBV12-5, the J call TRBJ2-1; TRBD2 matches 14 bases. The CDR3 is made up of 15 amino acids. Germline CDR1 is LGHNT and CDR2 is FRNRAP. The V and J ends lost 6 bases and 6 bases, in that order; junction bases with no gene match: 4.

This clonotype was detected many times. Germline is not matched at one junction end, which may reflect a read error. The chain's CDR3 is CASSSSGVYEQYF. Here the CDR3 DNA reads TGTGCCAGCAGTTCTAGCGGGGTCTACGAGCAGTACTTC. The chain recombines TRBV5-1 with TRBJ2-7, with 9 bases identical to TRBD2. Germline assignment: CDR1 SGHRS and CDR2 YFSETQ. The CDR3 runs to 13 residues.

In its sample, this clonotype was seen a few times. The chain combines TRBV27 with TRBJ2-4, with D unclear. The V end was cut by 0 bases, the J end by 6 bases, with 6 bases between. The germline V gene encodes CDR1 MNHEY and CDR2 SMNVEV (reference sequence). CDR3 size: 13 residues. The CDR3 nucleotides are TGTGCCAGCAGTTTATCGGTCCGAAACATTCAGTACTTC. It specifies CASSLSVRNIQYF.

The CDR3 nucleotides are TGTGCCAGCAGCTTACGGGACAGGAGTATGCTCAATGAGCAGTTCTTC. It is translated as CASSLRDRSMLNEQFF. This chain links TRBV7-9 with TRBJ2-1, with 8 nucleotides matching TRBD1. V shed 2 bases, J shed 6 bases, and the junction held 9 bases outside the gene matches. The CDR3 covers 16 residues. Germline values: CDR1 SEHNR, CDR2 FQNEAQ (reference sequence).

The chain uses TRBV4-3 and TRBJ2-7, with a tentative D call TRBD1 (6 bases). The CDR3 consists of 15 residues. The germline V and J ends were trimmed by 0 bases and 3 bases, with 12 bases remaining between them. The germline CDR1 and CDR2 sequences are LGHNA and YSLEER. The CDR3 here is CASSQDPTGLYEQYF. In DNA form, the CDR3 reads TGCGCCAGCAGCCAAGATCCTACAGGGCTCTACGAGCAGTACTTC.

V is TRBV11-2 and J is TRBJ2-5; 7 bases fit TRBD1. V trimming: 0 bases; J trimming: 5 bases; junction bases outside the gene matches: 9. The CDR3 length is 16 residues. From germline, CDR1 is SGHAT and CDR2 FQNNGV. CDR3 protein: CASSLDPPGGGETQYF. Here the CDR3 DNA reads TGTGCCAGCAGCTTAGATCCCCCAGGGGGTGGCGAGACCCAGTACTTC.

V is TRBV7-2 and J is TRBJ2-7, with D possibly matching TRBD1 (5 bases). V was cut by 4 bases and J by 0 bases, with 10 bases left in between. Germline CDR1 SGHTA, CDR2 FQGNSA. The CDR3 is made up of 14 amino acids. CDR3 DNA: TGTGCCAGCAGCTCACAGGAGAGCTCCTACGAGCAGTACTTC. Its translation: CASSSQESSYEQYF.